This T cell receptor (beta chain) appears in the sequencing data of a study of regulatory T cells in long-lasting Graves disease. Trimming shortened V by 5 bases and J by 2 bases, and 13 bases separated the two germline ends. This CDR3 is 15 amino acids long. The time point was: newly diagnosed GD, antithyroid drugs for less than 3 months. TCR sequences were obtained from RNA taken from PBMCs. Combining iRepertoire HTBI primers with Arm-PCR of CDR3 regions, the authors built TCR beta libraries. Via MiXCR, TCRdb re-called the multiplex PCR reads, giving one row per CDR3 protein. This sample carries 400,000 to 500,000 distinct CDR3 sequences, about 15% of them seen once, and the ten largest clones take 15% to 20%. Concerning this clonotype: What it binds is unknown.

Overall study findings and caveats: Patients with persistent Graves' had lower TCR diversity than newly diagnosed patients. Whereas new patients shared some 970 public clonotypes, persistent patients shared more, at about 2,700.

The data were also submitted as part of a second study, on T cells in Graves' hyperthyroidism and ophthalmopathy. As that study records: Exclusion of a patient resulted from uncontrolled infection, other autoimmune disease, pregnancy or lactation. An initial round of RT-PCR targeting the TCR CDR3 relied on the HTBI primer set.

V is TRBV12-3 or TRBV12-4 and J is TRBJ2-1; D might be TRBD2 (6 bases). The specimen was peripheral blood mononuclear cells (PBMCs), collected at new diagnosis, from a patient treated with antithyroid drugs. This clonotype was obtained from a woman in her thirties with Graves disease. CDR3 region: CASSLLGLAYNEQFF. For the CDR3, the DNA is TGTGCCAGCAGTCTCCTGGGACTGGCCTACAATGAGCAGTTCTTC.